This TCR beta chain is from a study of chemoradiotherapy in HPV16-positive cancers. Repertoires were sampled repeatedly during chemoradiotherapy. Whole-study findings and limits: Candidate HPV-specific clones and E7-related TCR motifs grew in tumor during treatment.

Repertoires were generated with immunoSEQ multiplex PCR, while TCRdb's copy carries only in-frame clones and drops some. The data show tens of thousands of clones, with about 92% seen just once and more than 3% held by the top ten. This clone was counted once. Antigen specificity is unknown. The TCR originated in a human donor with HPV-associated anogenital cancer. The starting material was blood, obtained from a patient who underwent chemoradiotherapy.

The DNA for the CDR3 is TGTGCCAGCAGCCCCGGAGGACGGTCTGCAACTAATGAAAAACTGTTTTTT. Protein product: CASSPGGRSATNEKLFF. The V call is TRBV7-9, the J call TRBJ1-4; D gene uncertain. Trimming removed 5 bases at V and 0 bases at J, with 16 bases between. CDR1 and CDR2 (germline): SEHNR, FQNEAQ (reference sequence). There are 17 residues in the CDR3.